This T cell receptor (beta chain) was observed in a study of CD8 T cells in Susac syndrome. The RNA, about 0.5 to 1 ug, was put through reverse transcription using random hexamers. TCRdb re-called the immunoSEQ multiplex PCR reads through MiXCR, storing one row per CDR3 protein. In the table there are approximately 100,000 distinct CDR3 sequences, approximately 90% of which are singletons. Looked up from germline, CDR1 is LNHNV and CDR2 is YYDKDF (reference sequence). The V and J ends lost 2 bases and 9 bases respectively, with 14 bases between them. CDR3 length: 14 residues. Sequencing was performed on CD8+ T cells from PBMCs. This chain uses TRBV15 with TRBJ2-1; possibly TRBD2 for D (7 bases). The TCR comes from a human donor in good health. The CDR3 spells CATSRSLGGGEQFF. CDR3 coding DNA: TGTGCCACCAGCAGATCCTTAGGGGGGGGTGAGCAGTTCTTC. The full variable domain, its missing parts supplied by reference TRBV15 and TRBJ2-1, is DAMVIQNPRYQVTQFGKPVTLSCSQTLNHNVMYWYQQKSSQAPKLLFHYYDKDFNNEADTPDNFQSRRPNTSFCFLDIRSPGLGDTAMYLCATSRSLGGGEQFFGPGTRLTVL.